Described below is a single T cell receptor (beta chain) sequence and its context. This clonotype was seen at least ten times. The antigen it recognizes is unknown. No much larger clonotype is one base removed from it; base qualities were not supplied. This sample stems from a study of human T cells and chemical hapten exposure (dated by TCRdb to 2020 to 2023). A note on the overall study: Libraries were combined into a pool for sequencing, and differences in TCR yield between samples came mainly from small differences in library volumes within the pool. The study tracked peripheral blood TCR repertoire changes in vivo during primary and secondary sensitization to the hapten diphenylcyclopropenone (DPC) in alopecia patients. From each blood RNA sample, both TCR alpha and TCR beta chains were sequenced.

Findings and caveats that apply to the study as a whole: After repeated subsampling, changes were observed in the strength of the expansion versus patch-test correlation and in the threshold at which the correlation became significant. The number of TCRs above 1 in 1000 frequency did not change with DPC sensitization; there was no evidence of global repertoire structure alterations.

Sample time point, as interpreted from the label and publication: healthy volunteer bleed at 2 weeks. Total RNA was extracted from unfractionated whole blood collected in Tempus Blood RNA tubes. Five or six healthy volunteers were used as TCR sequencing controls and were bled at day 0, 2 weeks and 6 weeks. The library was obtained by RACE. Instrument used: NextSeq 500. During library preparation, unique molecular identifiers were attached to individual cDNA molecules so that TCRs could be counted in a quantitative, reproducible way. As for the authors' bioinformatics: A median of approximately 96,000 TCRs per sample was observed, with a range of about 23,224 to 690,600. V, J and CDR3 annotation of the TCR reads was carried out using the Decombinator software suite. For the PS versus PT1 abundance plots, all samples were subsampled to the same number of TCRs (28,000). Expanded TCRs were defined as absent before sensitization and observed at least eight times at the 2-week time point. Starting from the raw public reads, TCRdb applied fastp trimming at Q25, assembled clones with MiXCR and retained in-frame beta chains. Each entry is one CDR3 protein sequence, shown with its most common DNA and genes. TCRdb's processing, not the authors' own work, is the source of the V and J calls. Across this sample there are around 130,000 distinct CDR3 sequences, with approximately 9.5% seen only once. Roughly 1.6% of the sample lies in the top ten.

The germline V gene (reference sequence) sets CDR1 to WNHNN and CDR2 to SYGVQD. Counted from cysteine to phenylalanine, this CDR3 has 16 amino acids. Just CDR3 DNA is preserved here, 48 bases in frame from base 1. V lost 8 bases and J lost 3 bases, and the count of bases not matched to a germline gene is 13. The chain is made from TRBV10-1 and TRBJ2-7, with 10 bases aligning to TRBD2. The sample taken for sequencing was whole blood. The TCR sequence derives from a male donor in good health. Some clones in this sample may be carry-over from other donors' samples. The CDR3 reads CASPEQRGLADYEQYF. The sequenced DNA is TGCGCCAGCCCTGAACAAAGAGGACTAGCGGACTACGAGCAGTACTTC.